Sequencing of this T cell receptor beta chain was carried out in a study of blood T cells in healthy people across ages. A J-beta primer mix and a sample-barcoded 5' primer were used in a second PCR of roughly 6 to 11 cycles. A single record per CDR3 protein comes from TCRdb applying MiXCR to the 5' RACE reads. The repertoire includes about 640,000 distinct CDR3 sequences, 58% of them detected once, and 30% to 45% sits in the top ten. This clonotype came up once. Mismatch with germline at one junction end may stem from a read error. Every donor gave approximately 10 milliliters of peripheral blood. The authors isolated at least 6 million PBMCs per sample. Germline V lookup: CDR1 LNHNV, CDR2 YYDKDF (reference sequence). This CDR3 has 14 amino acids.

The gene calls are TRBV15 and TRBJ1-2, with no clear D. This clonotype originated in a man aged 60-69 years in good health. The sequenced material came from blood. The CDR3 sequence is CATSREGRSTGYTF. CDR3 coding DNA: TGTGCCACCAGCAGAGAGGGAAGGAGTACTGGCTATACCTTC.